This T cell receptor (beta chain) derives from a study of memory CD4+ T cells and cytomegalovirus serostatus. Study in general: Of the healthy Belgian adults, eight or nine were CMV seropositive and 20 to 30 seronegative. Regarding the study as a whole: About two fifths of the roughly 150 known CMV-associated TCRbeta sequences appeared in CD4+ memory.

The sort gate was single viable CD3+CD4+CD8-CD45RO+ cells for memory CD4+ T cells. This CDR3 is built from 13 residues. V was cut by 6 bases and J by 4 bases, with 9 bases left in between. Germline-derived CDR1 and CDR2 are MNHEY and SVGAGI. Regarding this clone: Its antigen is unknown.

Sequencing was performed with immunoSEQ multiplex PCR; in TCRdb, only in-frame clones are kept and a portion is missing. The data show some 57,000 clones, more than 60% seen once. The origin of this receptor is an adult in good health and CMV-seronegative. V is TRBV6-5 and J is TRBJ1-4; D might be TRBD1 (5 bases). Sequenced material: memory CD4+ T cells from blood. The CDR3 protein is CASSGGVNEKLFF. The CDR3 region has the DNA TGTGCCAGCAGCGGGGGGGTTAATGAAAAACTGTTTTTT.